The clone carrying this TCR beta chain was recorded only once. Its cognate antigen is unknown. V was trimmed by 5 bases and J by 5 bases, leaving 12 bases between them. Germline V gene data show CDR1 as SGHTA and CDR2 as FQGTGA. The CDR3 runs 13 residues. This entry belongs to a study of vaccination and CD4 T cells after COVID-19. Notes on the study in general: Among reactive clones from convalescent patients, a median around 84% appeared only post-vaccination.

Cultured CD4+ T cell DNA was sequenced using the Oncomine TCR Beta short-read assay. MiXCR, run by TCRdb on the PCR reads, gives a single entry per CDR3 protein. The repertoire holds some 7,100 distinct CDR3 sequences, 73% seen once, with roughly a sixth in the top ten. The treatment: roughly ten-day PBMC culture with coronavirus spike peptide pools or control peptides (ViraFEST assay). The TCR comes from a human donor who had recovered from COVID-19. The specimen was CD4+ T cells from blood, cultured in vitro. The chain employs TRBV7-3 and TRBJ1-1; no reliable D call. The CDR3 sequence is CASSPIVGTEAFF. CDR3 coding DNA: TGTGCCAGCAGCCCGATAGTAGGTACTGAAGCTTTCTTT.